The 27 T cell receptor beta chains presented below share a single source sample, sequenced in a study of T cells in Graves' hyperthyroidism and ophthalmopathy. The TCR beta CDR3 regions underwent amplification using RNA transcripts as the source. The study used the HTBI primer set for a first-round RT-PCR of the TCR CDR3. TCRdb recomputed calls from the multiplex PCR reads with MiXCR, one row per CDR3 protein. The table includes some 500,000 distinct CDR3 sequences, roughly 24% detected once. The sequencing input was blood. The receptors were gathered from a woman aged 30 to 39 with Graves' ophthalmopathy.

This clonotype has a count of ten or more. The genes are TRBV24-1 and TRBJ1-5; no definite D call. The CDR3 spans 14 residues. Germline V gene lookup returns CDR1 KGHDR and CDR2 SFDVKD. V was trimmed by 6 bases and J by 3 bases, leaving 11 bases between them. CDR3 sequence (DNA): TGTGCCACCAGTTTTGTCCGAACCAATCAGCCCCAGCATTTT. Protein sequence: CATSFVRTNQPQHF.

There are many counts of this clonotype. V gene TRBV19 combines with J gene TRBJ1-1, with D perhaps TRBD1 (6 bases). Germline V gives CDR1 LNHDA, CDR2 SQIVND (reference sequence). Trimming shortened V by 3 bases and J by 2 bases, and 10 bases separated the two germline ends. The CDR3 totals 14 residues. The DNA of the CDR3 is TGTGCCAGTAGTATCGGAGGGGGAAACACTGAAGCTTTCTTT. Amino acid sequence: CASSIGGGNTEAFF.

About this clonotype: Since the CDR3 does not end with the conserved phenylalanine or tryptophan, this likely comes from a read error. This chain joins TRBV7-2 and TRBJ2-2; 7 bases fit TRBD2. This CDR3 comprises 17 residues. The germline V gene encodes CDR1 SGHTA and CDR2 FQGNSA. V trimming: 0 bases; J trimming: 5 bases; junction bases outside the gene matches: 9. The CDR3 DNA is TGTGCCAGCAGCTTAGCGGGGCGCGGGAGACGGACCGGGGAGCTGTTTTTG. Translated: CASSLAGRGRRTGELFL.

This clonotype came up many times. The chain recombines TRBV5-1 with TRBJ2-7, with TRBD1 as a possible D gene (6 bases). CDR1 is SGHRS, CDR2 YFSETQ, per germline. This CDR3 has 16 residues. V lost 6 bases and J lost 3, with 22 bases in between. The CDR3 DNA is TGCGCCAGCAACCGGGACACCAAGACCCAGATCTACGAGCAGTACTTC. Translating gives CASNRDTKTQIYEQYF.

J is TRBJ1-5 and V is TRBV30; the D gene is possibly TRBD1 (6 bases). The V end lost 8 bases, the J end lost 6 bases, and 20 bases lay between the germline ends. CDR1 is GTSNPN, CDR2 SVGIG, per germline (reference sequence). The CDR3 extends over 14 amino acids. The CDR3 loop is CATTTGPGGQPQHF. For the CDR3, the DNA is TGTGCCACTACTACAGGGCCTGGCGGTCAGCCCCAGCATTTT.

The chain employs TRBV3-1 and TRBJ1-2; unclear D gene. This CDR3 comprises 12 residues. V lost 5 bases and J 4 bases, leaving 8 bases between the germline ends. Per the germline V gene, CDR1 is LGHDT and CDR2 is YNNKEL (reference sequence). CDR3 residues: CASSTLSYGYTF. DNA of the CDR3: TGTGCCAGCAGCACCCTCTCCTATGGCTACACCTTC.

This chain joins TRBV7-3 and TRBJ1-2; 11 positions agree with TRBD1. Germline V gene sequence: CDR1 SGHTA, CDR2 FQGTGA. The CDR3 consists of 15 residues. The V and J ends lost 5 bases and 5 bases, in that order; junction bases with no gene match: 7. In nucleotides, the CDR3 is TGTGCCAGCAGCCCTGGGACAGGGGGAGAGTATGGCTACACCTTC. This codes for CASSPGTGGEYGYTF.

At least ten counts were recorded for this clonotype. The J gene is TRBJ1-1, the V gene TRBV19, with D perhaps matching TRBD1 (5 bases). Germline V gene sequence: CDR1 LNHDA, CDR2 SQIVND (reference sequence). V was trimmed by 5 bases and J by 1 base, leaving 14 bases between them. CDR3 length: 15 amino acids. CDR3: CASSPDRGENTEAFF. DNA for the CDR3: TGTGCCAGTAGTCCGGACCGGGGGGAGAACACTGAAGCTTTCTTT.

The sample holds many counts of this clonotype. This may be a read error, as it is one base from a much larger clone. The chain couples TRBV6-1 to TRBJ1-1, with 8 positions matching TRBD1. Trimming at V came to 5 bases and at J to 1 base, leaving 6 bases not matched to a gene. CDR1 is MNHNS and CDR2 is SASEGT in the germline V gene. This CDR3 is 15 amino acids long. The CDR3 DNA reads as TGTGCCAGCAGTAGCGAGACAGGGGAGAACACTGAAGCTTTCTTT. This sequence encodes CASSSETGENTEAFF.

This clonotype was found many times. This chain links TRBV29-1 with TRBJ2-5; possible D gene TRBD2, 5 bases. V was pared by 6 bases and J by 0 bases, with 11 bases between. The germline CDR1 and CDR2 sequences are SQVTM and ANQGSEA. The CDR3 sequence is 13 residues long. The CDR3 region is CSVGAADQETQYF. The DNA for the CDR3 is TGCAGCGTGGGTGCAGCGGACCAAGAGACCCAGTACTTC.

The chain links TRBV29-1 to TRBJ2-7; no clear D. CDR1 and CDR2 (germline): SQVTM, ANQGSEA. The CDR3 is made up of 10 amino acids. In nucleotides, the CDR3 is TGCACCTCCTCCTTTTACGAGCAGTACTTC. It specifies CTSSFYEQYF.

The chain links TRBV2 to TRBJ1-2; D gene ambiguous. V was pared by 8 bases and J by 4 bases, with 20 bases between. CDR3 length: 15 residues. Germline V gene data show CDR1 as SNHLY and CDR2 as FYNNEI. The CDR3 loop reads CASYPHPGGSYGYTF. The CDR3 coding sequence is TGTGCCAGCTACCCTCACCCGGGTGGGAGCTATGGCTACACCTTC.

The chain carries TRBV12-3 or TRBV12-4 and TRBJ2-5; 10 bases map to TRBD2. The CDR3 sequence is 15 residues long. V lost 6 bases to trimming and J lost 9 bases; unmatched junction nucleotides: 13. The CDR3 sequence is CASRPQWASGSPQYF. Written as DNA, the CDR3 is TGTGCCAGCAGGCCCCAGTGGGCTAGCGGGAGTCCCCAGTACTTC.

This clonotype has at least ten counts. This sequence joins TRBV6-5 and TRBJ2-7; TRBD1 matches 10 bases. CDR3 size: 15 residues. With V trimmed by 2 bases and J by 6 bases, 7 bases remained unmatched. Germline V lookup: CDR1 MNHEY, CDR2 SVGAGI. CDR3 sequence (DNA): TGTGCCAGCAGTTACGGGACAGGGGTAATGGGCGAGCAGTACTTC. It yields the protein CASSYGTGVMGEQYF.

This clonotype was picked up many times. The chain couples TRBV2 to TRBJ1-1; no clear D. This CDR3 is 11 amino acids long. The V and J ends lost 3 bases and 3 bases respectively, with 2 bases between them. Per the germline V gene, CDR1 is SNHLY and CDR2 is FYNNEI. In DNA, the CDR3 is TGTGCCAGCAGTGAGGACACTGAAGCTTTCTTT. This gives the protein CASSEDTEAFF.

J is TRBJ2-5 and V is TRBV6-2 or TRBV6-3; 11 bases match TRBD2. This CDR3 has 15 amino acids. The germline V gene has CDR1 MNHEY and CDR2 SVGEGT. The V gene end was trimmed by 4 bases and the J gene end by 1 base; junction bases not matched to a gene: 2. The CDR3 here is CASSFGLAGQETQYF. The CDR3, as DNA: TGTGCCAGCAGTTTTGGACTAGCGGGCCAAGAGACCCAGTACTTC.

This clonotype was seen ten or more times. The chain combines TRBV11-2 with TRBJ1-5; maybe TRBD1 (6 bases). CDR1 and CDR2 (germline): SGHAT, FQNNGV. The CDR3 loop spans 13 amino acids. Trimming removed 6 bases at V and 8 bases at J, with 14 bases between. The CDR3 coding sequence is TGTGCCAGCAGTTCCCAGGGGACCGAGCCCCAGCATTTT. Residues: CASSSQGTEPQHF.

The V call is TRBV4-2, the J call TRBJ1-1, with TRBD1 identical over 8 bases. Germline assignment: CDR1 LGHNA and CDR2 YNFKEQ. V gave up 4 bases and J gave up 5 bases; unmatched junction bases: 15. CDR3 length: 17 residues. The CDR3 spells CASSLTLGQGARTEAFF. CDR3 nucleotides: TGTGCCAGCAGCCTCACACTCGGGCAGGGGGCGAGAACTGAAGCTTTCTTT.

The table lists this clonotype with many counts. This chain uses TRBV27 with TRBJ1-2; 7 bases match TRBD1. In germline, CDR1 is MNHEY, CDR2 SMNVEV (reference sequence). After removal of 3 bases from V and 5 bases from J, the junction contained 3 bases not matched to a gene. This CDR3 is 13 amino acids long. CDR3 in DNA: TGTGCCAGCAGTTTTGACAGGGTATATGGCTACACCTTC. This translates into CASSFDRVYGYTF.

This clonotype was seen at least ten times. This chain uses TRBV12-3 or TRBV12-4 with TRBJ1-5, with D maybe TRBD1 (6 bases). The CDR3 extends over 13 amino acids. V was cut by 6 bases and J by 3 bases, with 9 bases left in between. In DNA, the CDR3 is TGTGCCAGCAGCAACAGGGACAATCAGCCCCAGCATTTT. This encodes CASSNRDNQPQHF.

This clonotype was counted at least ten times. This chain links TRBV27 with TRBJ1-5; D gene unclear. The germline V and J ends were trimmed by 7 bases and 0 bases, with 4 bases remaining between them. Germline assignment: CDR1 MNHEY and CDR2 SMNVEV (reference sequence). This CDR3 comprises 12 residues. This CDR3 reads CASIPSNQPQHF. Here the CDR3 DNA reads TGTGCCAGCATCCCTAGCAATCAGCCCCAGCATTTT.

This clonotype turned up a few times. CDR3 amino acids: CASSQDRDLNYGYTF. In DNA form, the CDR3 reads TGTGCCAGCAGCCAAGATAGAGACCTTAACTATGGCTACACCTTC. This chain links TRBV3-1 with TRBJ1-2; D gene unclear. V was clipped by 0 bases and J by 1 base, with 9 bases between them. The CDR3 consists of 15 residues. From germline, CDR1 is LGHDT and CDR2 YNNKEL (reference sequence).

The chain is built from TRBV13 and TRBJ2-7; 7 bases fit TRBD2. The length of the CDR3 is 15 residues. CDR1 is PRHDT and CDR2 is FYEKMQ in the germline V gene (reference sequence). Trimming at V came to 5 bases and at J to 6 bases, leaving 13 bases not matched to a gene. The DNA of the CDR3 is TGTGCCAGCAGCCAAGGGAGGGTTGACAGTGGCGAGCAGTACTTC. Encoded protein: CASSQGRVDSGEQYF.

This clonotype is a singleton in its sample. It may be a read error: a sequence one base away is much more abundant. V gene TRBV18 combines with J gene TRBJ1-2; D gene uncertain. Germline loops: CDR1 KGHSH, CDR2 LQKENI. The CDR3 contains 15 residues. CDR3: CARSARRGGYYGYTF. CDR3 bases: TGTGCCCGCTCAGCCCGTCGTGGAGGGTACTATGGCTACACCTTC.

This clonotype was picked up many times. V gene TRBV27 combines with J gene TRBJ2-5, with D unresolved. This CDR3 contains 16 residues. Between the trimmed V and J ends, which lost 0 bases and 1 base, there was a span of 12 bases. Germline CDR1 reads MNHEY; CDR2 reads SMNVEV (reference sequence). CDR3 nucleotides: TGTGCCAGCAGTTTATCCGCTTACTCAATCCAAGAGACCCAGTACTTC. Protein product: CASSLSAYSIQETQYF.

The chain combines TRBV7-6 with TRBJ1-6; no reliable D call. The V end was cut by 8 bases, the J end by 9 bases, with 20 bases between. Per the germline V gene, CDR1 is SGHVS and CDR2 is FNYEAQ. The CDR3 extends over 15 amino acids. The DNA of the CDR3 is TGTGCCAGCTCCGAAGGACGGGGAGGAGGTTCACCCCTCCACTTT. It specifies CASSEGRGGGSPLHF.

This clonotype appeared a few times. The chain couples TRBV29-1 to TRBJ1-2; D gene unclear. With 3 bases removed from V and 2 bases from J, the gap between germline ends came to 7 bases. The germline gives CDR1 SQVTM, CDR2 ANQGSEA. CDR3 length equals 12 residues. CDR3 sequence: CSVEKANYGYTF. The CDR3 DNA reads TGCAGCGTTGAGAAGGCCAACTATGGCTACACCTTC.